This T cell receptor (beta chain) was sequenced for a study of CD8 T cells in Susac syndrome. V trimming: 1 base; J trimming: 5 bases; junction bases outside the gene matches: 6. This CDR3 has 15 amino acids. Germline values: CDR1 MNHNS, CDR2 SASEGT. It was with random hexamers that 0.5 to 1 ug RNA was reverse transcribed. MiXCR, run by TCRdb on the immunoSEQ multiplex PCR reads, gives a single entry per CDR3 protein. The sample holds about 300,000 distinct CDR3 sequences; about 88% are singletons and the top ten take approximately 0.18%. The receptor comes from a human donor with multiple sclerosis. The chain uses TRBV6-1 and TRBJ2-5; TRBD1 matches at 8 bases. The material sequenced was CD8+ T cells from PBMCs. DNA for the CDR3: TGTGCCAGCAGTGAAGGGGAGACAGGGGTGGAGACCCAGTACTTC. Translation: CASSEGETGVETQYF.